This note documents a single TCR beta chain sequence. What it binds is unknown. Libraries were prepared by immunoSEQ multiplex PCR; TCRdb keeps only in-frame clonotypes and omits some of them. Seen here are some 320,000 clones, roughly 87% observed once, and the top ten hold roughly 17%. The data belong to a study of shared clonotypes between healthy human individuals. Study summary: Donor composition was two women and a few men, aged 18 to 49.

Regarding the study as a whole: Collection of samples was limited to blood; tissue repertoires likely differ. Sharing across a few donors was seen in 5% to 5.5% of naive CD4 clonotypes.

The CDR3 has 10 amino acids. CDR1 is SGHVS, CDR2 FQNEAQ, per germline. V dropped 8 bases and J dropped 5 bases, with 7 bases sitting between them. The source is a man between 18 and 29 years old in good health. V is TRBV7-8 and J is TRBJ2-7; D ambiguous. Sequencing was performed on memory CD8+ T cells sorted from blood. The subset: CD45RO+ cells pooled with CCR7-negative TemRA cells. The CDR3 sequence is CASPYHEQYF. As DNA, the CDR3 is TGTGCCAGCCCTTACCACGAGCAGTACTTC.